These T cell receptor beta chains were read from a single sample in a study of identical twins. TCRdb passed the 5' RACE reads through MiXCR, listing each CDR3 protein once. Of under 350,000 distinct CDR3 sequences in the sample, more than 8% were seen once. The data were also submitted as part of a second study, on yellow fever vaccine responses in identical twins.

Material: CD8+ T cells sorted from blood. Receptors were obtained from a woman between 18 and 30 years old in good health. CDR3s leave out the opening cysteine and the closing phenylalanine or tryptophan.

CDR3	J	V
ASSIGSGTGIYEQY	TRBJ2-7	TRBV19
ASSQNEEASEQY	TRBJ2-7	TRBV4-3
SGDSGNEQY	TRBJ2-7	TRBV29-1
ASYPGQGGYEQY	TRBJ2-7	TRBV12-3/TRBV12-4
ASSYDLGGGEQY	TRBJ2-7	TRBV12-3/TRBV12-4
ASSGSGGNNEQF	TRBJ2-1	TRBV19
SARRTSSYEQY	TRBJ2-7	TRBV20-1
ASSPMGYNEQF	TRBJ2-1	TRBV7-9
STPTGPHNEQF	TRBJ2-1	TRBV29-1
ATSTTGTSGRYNEQF	TRBJ2-1	TRBV15
ASRTSGRVHEQF	TRBJ2-1	TRBV7-8
SAGLSSYNEQF	TRBJ2-1	TRBV29-1
ASSGERTGGSEQY	TRBJ2-7	TRBV5-1
AWQEDTQY	TRBJ2-3	TRBV30
ASSSKDRYNEQF	TRBJ2-1	TRBV5-5
ASSYGEGGSYEQY	TRBJ2-7	TRBV6-5
ASSHPFRQGVEGELF	TRBJ2-2	TRBV4-2
ASSQDAAINTEAF	TRBJ1-1	TRBV4-3
ASSQDRAVGDNEQF	TRBJ2-1	TRBV5-1
ASSQGDRATTLGDGYT	TRBJ1-2	TRBV14
ASSLGSRAGVTDTQY	TRBJ2-3	TRBV5-6
ASSPRDRELYTQY	TRBJ2-3	TRBV13
ASSLPVYEQY	TRBJ2-7	TRBV7-8
ASSDYVGVADNEQF	TRBJ2-1	TRBV5-1
ASSQDDWGGRSEAF	TRBJ1-1	TRBV3-1
ASSRTSAFNEQF	TRBJ2-1	TRBV6-2/TRBV6-3
ASSPTGGPYNEQF	TRBJ2-1	TRBV12-3/TRBV12-4
ATSGGSGRATDTQY	TRBJ2-3	TRBV15
ASSEGDRYEQY	TRBJ2-7	TRBV6-1
ASSPGLSSYEQY	TRBJ2-7	TRBV5-1
ASSQEPSGVNEQF	TRBJ2-1	TRBV4-3
ASSLVTSGRYEQF	TRBJ2-1	TRBV7-9
SVAALVDTQY	TRBJ2-3	TRBV29-1
SARERLGASGLYEQY	TRBJ2-7	TRBV20-1
ASSSGLAGTGELF	TRBJ2-2	TRBV6-5
SVEDTLGRY	TRBJ2-7	TRBV29-1
AWSVLAGGYTDTQY	TRBJ2-3	TRBV30
SAPLATYNEQF	TRBJ2-1	TRBV20-1
SASPSGTTGDTQY	TRBJ2-3	TRBV20-1
ASSPPGGGESPLH	TRBJ1-6	TRBV7-9
ASSLSTGQGSYEQY	TRBJ2-7	TRBV7-9
SARDEGAPNSGNTIY	TRBJ1-3	TRBV20-1
ASTIGTGGYETQY	TRBJ2-5	TRBV28
SATLGRAPNTGELF	TRBJ2-2	TRBV20-1
ASSPDSKETQY	TRBJ2-5	TRBV7-9
ASSSLAGDYNEQF	TRBJ2-1	TRBV7-3
ASSLGVPGNEQF	TRBJ2-1	TRBV7-8
ARKSGDHTGELF	TRBJ2-2	TRBV2
ASSQDHEGGYEQY	TRBJ2-7	TRBV4-1
SASPLGEASTDTQY	TRBJ2-3	TRBV20-1
ASSSGLAGPSTDTQY	TRBJ2-3	TRBV27
ASSLLRRENQPQH	TRBJ1-5	TRBV7-9